This TCR beta chain came from a study of regulatory T cells in long-lasting Graves disease. Construction of the TCR beta libraries employed iRepertoire HTBI primers in conjunction with Arm-PCR of CDR3 regions. MiXCR, applied by TCRdb to the multiplex PCR reads, yields one record per CDR3 protein. The table has 400,000 to 500,000 distinct CDR3 sequences, 22% seen once. Time point defined: persistent/refractory GD, antithyroid drugs over 5 years with positive TRAb. Isolated PBMC RNA provided the starting material for the TCR library. CDR1 and CDR2 from the germline V gene are SGHAT and FQNNGV. The CDR3 totals 15 residues. V dropped 6 bases and J dropped 0 bases, with 11 bases sitting between them. This clonotype was observed a handful of times.

Sequencing was performed on peripheral blood mononuclear cells (PBMCs), taken when the disease was refractory, from a patient treated with antithyroid drugs. The TCR was taken from a female donor with Graves disease. This rearrangement joins TRBV11-2 to TRBJ2-2; D may correspond to TRBD1 or TRBD2 (5 bases each). CDR3 in DNA: TGTGCCAGCAGACTGGGGGTCGCGAACACCGGGGAGCTGTTTTTT. Its translation is CASRLGVANTGELFF.